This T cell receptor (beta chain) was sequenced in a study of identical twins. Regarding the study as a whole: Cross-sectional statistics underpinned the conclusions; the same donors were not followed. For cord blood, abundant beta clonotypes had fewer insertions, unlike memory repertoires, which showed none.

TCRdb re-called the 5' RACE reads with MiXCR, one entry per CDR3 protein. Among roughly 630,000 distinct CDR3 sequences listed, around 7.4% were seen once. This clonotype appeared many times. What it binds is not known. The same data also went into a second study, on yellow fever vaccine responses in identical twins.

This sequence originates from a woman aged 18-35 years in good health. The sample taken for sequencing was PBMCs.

The DNA for the CDR3 is TGTGCCACCAGTGTTAGGACTAGCGGGGGCCAAGAGACCCAGTACTTC. This translates into CATSVRTSGGQETQYF. This chain uses TRBV24-1 with TRBJ2-5, with TRBD2 identical over 13 bases. J was trimmed by 1 base and V by 5 bases; bases with no gene match: 3. The germline V gene has CDR1 KGHDR and CDR2 SFDVKD. The CDR3 length is 16 residues.